The entry below describes one TCR beta chain. Recovered status in Cohort 3 required two negative PCRs, clearance, or symptom resolution. This sample is part of a study of blood T cell repertoires in COVID-19. Repertoires were generated with immunoSEQ multiplex PCR, while TCRdb's copy carries only in-frame clones and drops some. The sample holds 200,000 to 250,000 clones; nearly 90% are singletons and the top ten take about a tenth. This TCR came from a man aged 25-45 years who had recovered from COVID-19. Input material: PBMCs or T cells enriched from blood (not recorded which).

CDR3 sequence: CASSQAGPYGYTF. In DNA form, the CDR3 reads TGTGCCAGCAGTCAGGCTGGGCCCTATGGCTACACCTTC. The chain links TRBV12-3 or TRBV12-4 to TRBJ1-2; D uncertain. CDR3 length equals 13 residues. V shed 5 bases and J shed 4 bases, with 11 bases lying between them.